The 24 T cell receptor beta chains below all came from one sample that was sequenced in a study of cytomegalovirus exposure and HLA in healthy donors. The data were produced by immunoSEQ multiplex PCR, yet TCRdb's version contains in-frame clones alone and is incomplete. The sample lists roughly 77,000 clones, 85% to 95% occurring once. The specimen was PBMCs. The source is a woman between 18 and 29 years old in good health and CMV-seronegative.

The chain recombines TRBV20-1 with TRBJ2-7; 7 nucleotides align to TRBD1. The V gene's germline CDR1 is DFQATT and CDR2 SNEGSKA (reference sequence). Unmatched junction bases numbered 0, after V lost 0 bases and J lost 7 bases. The CDR3 loop spans 11 amino acids. CDR3 DNA: TGCAGTGCTAGAGAGGACAGGGAGCAGTACTTC. Translation: CSAREDREQYF.

J is TRBJ1-1 and V is TRBV6-5; D gene uncertain. The V end lost 1 base, the J end lost 4 bases, and 13 bases lay between the germline ends. The germline CDR1 and CDR2 sequences are MNHEY and SVGAGI. CDR3 length: 15 amino acids. The CDR3 sequence is CASSYWERNSTEAFF. In DNA form, the CDR3 reads TGTGCCAGCAGTTACTGGGAGCGGAACTCCACTGAAGCTTTCTTT.

The V gene is TRBV6-1, the J gene TRBJ2-7; D may be TRBD2 (6 bases). Germline assignment: CDR1 MNHNS and CDR2 SASEGT. Deletions cut 10 bases from V and 1 base from J, with 20 bases between. This CDR3 comprises 15 residues. This CDR3 is CATKGTPLRSYEQYF. The CDR3 DNA reads as TGTGCCACCAAGGGGACTCCGCTCAGATCCTACGAGCAGTACTTC.

Details on this clone: An end of the junction does not agree with germline; a read error may underlie this. V and J are TRBV5-6 and TRBJ2-3, with TRBD2 identical over 8 bases. Germline V gene sequence: CDR1 SGHDT, CDR2 YYEEEE. This CDR3 region has 16 residues. Here the CDR3 reads CANSTSEGLGTDTQYF. The CDR3 DNA is TGTGCCAACAGCACCTCGGAGGGACTAGGCACAGATACGCAGTATTTT. The entire variable domain, with the rest obtained from reference TRBV5-6 and TRBJ2-3, is as follows: DAGVTQSPTHLIKTRGQQVTLRCSPKSGHDTVSWYQQALGQGPQFIFQYYEEEERQRGNFPDRFSGHQFPNYSSELNVNALLLGDSALYLCANSTSEGLGTDTQYFGPGTRLTVL.

The chain is built from TRBV28 and TRBJ1-5, with D perhaps matching TRBD1 (5 bases). This CDR3 comprises 14 residues. V shed 7 bases and J shed 2 bases, with 12 bases lying between them. The germline gives CDR1 MDHEN, CDR2 SYDVKM. The CDR3 is CASTVGGGNQPQHF. In DNA form, the CDR3 reads TGTGCCAGCACCGTTGGGGGGGGCAATCAGCCCCAGCATTTT.

The gene calls are TRBV5-1 and TRBJ1-2; D ambiguous. CDR1 and CDR2 from the germline V gene are SGHRS and YFSETQ. The ends were cut back, 5 bases at V and 4 bases at J, with 15 bases in the middle. CDR3 length: 14 residues. CDR3 amino acids: CASRGLTYVYGYTF. The CDR3 DNA reads as TGCGCCAGCAGAGGACTGACATATGTCTATGGCTACACCTTC.

The genes are TRBV28 and TRBJ2-7; 7 bases agree with TRBD2. Per the germline V gene, CDR1 is MDHEN and CDR2 is SYDVKM. With 7 bases clipped from V and 6 bases from J, the junction kept 15 bases outside the gene matches. There are 15 residues in the CDR3. The CDR3 loop reads CASIIRPGGSGEQYF. The CDR3, as DNA: TGTGCCAGCATCATACGACCGGGGGGATCGGGCGAGCAGTACTTC.

This chain uses TRBV10-2 with TRBJ1-4; D is ambiguous. This CDR3 is 14 amino acids long. The V end lost 3 bases, the J end lost 5 bases, and 10 bases lay between the germline ends. From germline, CDR1 is WSHSY and CDR2 SAAADI. CDR3 coding DNA: TGCGCCAGCAGTGAAAGACTTACGAATGAAAAACTGTTTTTT. Its protein product is CASSERLTNEKLFF.

V gene TRBV12-5 combines with J gene TRBJ2-3, with a tentative D call TRBD2 (6 bases). Germline loops: CDR1 LGHNT, CDR2 FRNRAP. Trimming pared 0 bases from V and 2 bases from J, leaving 9 bases between. This CDR3 has 15 residues. The CDR3 loop is CASGLVGGATDTQYF. The CDR3 nucleotides are TGTGCTAGTGGTTTGGTTGGCGGGGCCACAGATACGCAGTATTTT.

This clone has just one count. The genes are TRBV5-1 and TRBJ2-5; unclear D gene. The V end lost 4 bases, the J end lost 0 bases, and 7 bases lay between the germline ends. From germline, CDR1 is SGHRS and CDR2 YFSETQ. This CDR3 is built from 13 residues. The CDR3 DNA is TGCGCCAGCAGCCCGAGGTACCAAGAGACCCAGTACTTC. It codes for CASSPRYQETQYF.

The chain joins TRBV10-1 to TRBJ2-2; the D is unclear. The CDR3 is 13 amino acids. V was cut by 5 bases and J by 7 bases, with 11 bases left in between. From germline, CDR1 is WNHNN and CDR2 SYGVQD (reference sequence). The CDR3 sequence is CASSPKRLGELFF. The CDR3, as DNA: TGCGCCAGCAGTCCCAAAAGACTCGGGGAGCTGTTTTTT.

This chain uses TRBV10-1 with TRBJ2-3, with 10 bases lining up with TRBD2. Unmatched junction bases numbered 18, after V lost 5 bases and J lost 1 base. The V gene's germline CDR1 is WNHNN and CDR2 SYGVQD (reference sequence). The CDR3 totals 20 residues. The CDR3 region is CASSSLLSGGMSDGTDTQYF. The CDR3 DNA follows: TGCGCCAGCAGTAGTCTCCTTAGCGGGGGGATGTCCGACGGCACAGATACGCAGTATTTT.

This clone was counted a few times. V is TRBV10-3 and J is TRBJ2-7, with D uncertain. CDR3 size: 14 residues. The germline CDR1 and CDR2 sequences are ENHRY and SYGVKD. V lost 0 bases, J lost 5 bases, and 11 bases lay in between. The CDR3 DNA reads as TGTGCCATCAGTGAGTCTCAGGTTACGGACGAGCAGTACTTC. Amino acid sequence: CAISESQVTDEQYF.

The chain recombines TRBV11-2 with TRBJ1-3; no clear D. The germline CDR1 and CDR2 sequences are SGHAT and FQNNGV. The V end lost 5 bases, the J end lost 0 bases, and 8 bases lay between the germline ends. This CDR3 has 14 amino acids. For the CDR3, the DNA is TGTGCCAGCAGCCCCCAGTACTCTGGAAACACCATATATTTT. Translated: CASSPQYSGNTIYF.

The chain uses TRBV5-1 and TRBJ2-7; TRBD2 aligns across 13 bases. Germline CDR1 is SGHRS and CDR2 is YFSETQ. Germline trimming cut 0 bases from V and 3 bases from J; bases unmatched to any gene: 0. This CDR3 region has 15 residues. This chain's CDR3 is CASSLGTSGSYEQYF. In nucleotides, the CDR3 is TGCGCCAGCAGCTTGGGGACTAGCGGGAGCTACGAGCAGTACTTC.

V gene TRBV28 combines with J gene TRBJ2-1, with D unresolved. V dropped 5 bases and J dropped 1 base, with 12 bases sitting between them. The CDR3 is 15 residues long. The germline V gene encodes CDR1 MDHEN and CDR2 SYDVKM. DNA for the CDR3: TGTGCCAGCAGTCACTTCGGTCAATCCTACAATGAGCAGTTCTTC. Translation gives CASSHFGQSYNEQFF.

The gene calls are TRBV7-8 and TRBJ1-1; TRBD1 might be the D (6 bases). The V and J ends lost 0 bases and 10 bases respectively, with 12 bases between them. This CDR3 contains 13 residues. Germline CDR1 reads SGHVS; CDR2 reads FQNEAQ. CDR3 coding DNA: TGTGCCAGCAGCTTAGCTGCGGGGGCAGTAGCTTTCTTT. It is translated as CASSLAAGAVAFF.

This clone showed up just once. The V call is TRBV5-6, the J call TRBJ1-2; the match to TRBD1 covers 7 bases. Germline V gene data show CDR1 as SGHDT and CDR2 as YYEEEE. Trimming cost V 7 bases and J 2 bases; bases outside gene matches: 8. CDR3 length: 14 residues. CDR3 loop: CASSRGAQNYGYTF. In DNA form, the CDR3 reads TGTGCCAGCTCCAGGGGGGCCCAGAACTATGGCTACACCTTC.

The chain joins TRBV6-5 to TRBJ2-7; 10 positions agree with TRBD1. The CDR3 sequence is 14 residues long. J was trimmed by 7 bases and V by 6 bases; bases with no gene match: 9. Germline V gives CDR1 MNHEY, CDR2 SVGAGI. This CDR3 reads CASSRQGAGREQYF. As DNA, the CDR3 is TGTGCCAGCAGCCGACAGGGGGCTGGGCGGGAGCAGTACTTC.

The V gene is TRBV7-2, the J gene TRBJ2-3; 8 bases are shared with TRBD2. The CDR3 covers 19 residues. CDR1 is SGHTA, CDR2 FQGNSA, per germline. V was clipped by 5 bases and J by 0 bases; unmatched bases: 16. The CDR3 region has the DNA TGTGCCAGCAGCCGTTTCACCGGGTTAGCGGGGCCTAGCACAGATACGCAGTATTTT. This codes for CASSRFTGLAGPSTDTQYF.

This clone was seen only once. The J gene is TRBJ1-2, the V gene TRBV25-1; 7 positions match TRBD1. The V gene's germline CDR1 is MGHDK and CDR2 SYGVNS. The CDR3 runs 15 residues. With 4 bases clipped from V and 2 bases from J, the junction kept 7 bases outside the gene matches. In DNA, the CDR3 is TGTGCCAGCAGTGCCCGCAGGGGGTTGAACTATGGCTACACCTTC. Amino acids: CASSARRGLNYGYTF.

The chain joins TRBV25-1 to TRBJ2-2, with D perhaps TRBD2 (6 bases). This CDR3 contains 13 residues. With 6 bases removed from V and 6 bases from J, the gap between germline ends came to 11 bases. Looked up from germline, CDR1 is MGHDK and CDR2 is SYGVNS. The CDR3 region is CASRDGGSGELFF. Here the CDR3 DNA reads TGTGCCAGCAGGGATGGGGGGTCCGGGGAGCTGTTTTTT.

The chain has TRBV11-2 and TRBJ1-1; tentatively, D is TRBD1 (5 bases). Looked up from germline, CDR1 is SGHAT and CDR2 is FQNNGV. The length of the CDR3 is 14 residues. Deletions cut 2 bases from V and 7 bases from J, with 14 bases between. The CDR3 region is CASSLSGGKGEAFF. The DNA of the CDR3 is TGTGCCAGCAGCTTAAGTGGGGGGAAAGGTGAAGCTTTCTTT.

J is TRBJ1-5 and V is TRBV2; no firm D call. V lost 5 bases and J 3 bases, leaving 11 bases between the germline ends. Germline assignment: CDR1 SNHLY and CDR2 FYNNEI. This CDR3 is 14 amino acids long. CDR3 bases: TGTGCCAGCAGTCGCACGGGTACCAATCAGCCCCAGCATTTT. It is translated as CASSRTGTNQPQHF.